Listed below are T cell receptor beta chains from one sample, sequenced in a study of PD-1 blockade in classical Hodgkin lymphoma. Clones were sequenced by immunoSEQ multiplex PCR, and TCRdb holds only the in-frame ones, with some missing. The sample lists about 30,000 clones, roughly four fifths seen once, with around 20% in the top ten. The specimen was peripheral blood mononuclear cells (PBMCs), collected before the fourth cycle of nivolumab. The receptors stem from a human donor with classical Hodgkin lymphoma. The CDR3 runs from the conserved cysteine through the conserved F or W. Each record gives: J gene, clone size, V gene, D gene, CDR3 DNA, CDR3 protein. D genes are given only for firm matches. Rows may omit the clone size; those that give it use once, few, many or a size class.

>TRBJ2-1|.|TRBV18|.
TGTGCCAGCTCACTAGAAGAGCGTGGCGAGCAGTTCTTC
CASSLEERGEQFF
>TRBJ1-1|once|TRBV6-5|TRBD1
TGTGCCAGCAGTGAAGGGACAGGCGGGACTGAAGCTTTCTTT
CASSEGTGGTEAFF
>TRBJ1-5|large|TRBV6-1|.
TGTGCCAGCAGTGAAGCGGGGGGGGTGGAGCAGCCCCAGCATTTT
CASSEAGGVEQPQHF
>TRBJ2-5|.|TRBV19|.
TGTGCCAGTAGTATATATGGACCCTTATCGGGACAAACAGAGACCCAGTACTTC
CASSIYGPLSGQTETQYF
>TRBJ1-2|.|TRBV6-5|.
TGTGCCAGCAGTTACTCGATTGGGGGTGGCTATGGCTACACCTTC
CASSYSIGGGYGYTF
>TRBJ2-1|.|TRBV9|.
TGTGCCAGCAGCCCCAGCGCGTACAATGAGCAGTTCTTC
CASSPSAYNEQFF
>TRBJ2-3|.|TRBV4-1|TRBD2
TGCGCCAGCAGCCAAGTCAGGAATAGGGCTAGCGGCCAGGATACGCAGTATTTT
CASSQVRNRASGQDTQYF
>TRBJ1-5|.|TRBV28|.
TGTGCCAGCAATAGCGGGGGAAGCAATCAGCCCCAGCATTTT
CASNSGGSNQPQHF
>TRBJ1-2|.|TRBV4-2|.
TGTGCCAGCAGCTTGGAGGGTTATGGCTACACCTTC
CASSLEGYGYTF
>TRBJ1-1|.|TRBV9|TRBD1
TGTGCCAGCAGCGATGACAGGGGAGGGTGGAGCACTGAAGCTTTCTTT
CASSDDRGGWSTEAFF
>TRBJ1-1|few|TRBV19|.
TGTGCCAGTAGTATAGCCCTTACAGGGATGATGACTGAAGCTTTCTTT
CASSIALTGMMTEAFF
>TRBJ2-7|once|TRBV19|.
TGTGCCAGTAGTATAGCAGGCAGGCCCTTACCTATCTACGAGCAGTACTTC
CASSIAGRPLPIYEQYF
>TRBJ2-1|.|TRBV4-1|.
TGCGCCAGCAGCCAGGGGTTTGGGGGGGCGTACAATGAGCAGTTCTTC
CASSQGFGGAYNEQFF
>TRBJ1-5|.|TRBV9|.
TGTGCCAGCAGCCCAAACTCCAATCAGCCCCAGCATTTT
CASSPNSNQPQHF
>TRBJ2-5|.|TRBV19|TRBD2
TGTGCCAGTACCCCGGGACTAGCGGGCCTCGGGACCCAGTACTTC
CASTPGLAGLGTQYF
>TRBJ1-6|few|TRBV4-1|.
TGCGCCAGCAGCCAAGAGGTGGTTTCACCCCTCCACTTT
CASSQEVVSPLHF
>TRBJ1-1|.|TRBV5-7|.
TGTGCCAGCAGCCGAGACAGGTACTTTGAAGCTTTCTTT
CASSRDRYFEAFF
>TRBJ1-2|medium-sized|TRBV30|.
TGTGCCTGGAGTGTATTGGGCTCCGGAGGCTATGGCTACACCTTC
CAWSVLGSGGYGYTF
>TRBJ2-1|.|TRBV7-3|TRBD2
TGTGCCAGCAGCTTAGGGAGCGGGGGTTACAATGAGCAGTTCTTC
CASSLGSGGYNEQFF
>TRBJ1-6|.|TRBV2|TRBD1
TGTGCCAGCAGTGCGGTTTTCCGGGACAGGGGGCGCGGAGCCCTCCACTTT
CASSAVFRDRGRGALHF
>TRBJ1-2|.|TRBV7-2|TRBD1
TGTGCCAGCAGCTTGGTTCAGGGGGGGTCTGGCTACACCTTC
CASSLVQGGSGYTF
>TRBJ2-1|.|TRBV11-2|TRBD2
TGTGCCAGCAGCTATCCAGGGAGGGGTGAGCAGTTCTTC
CASSYPGRGEQFF
>TRBJ2-2|.|TRBV7-4|.
TGTGCCAGCAGTCAGGGGTTCGGATCGGCCACCGGGGAGCTGTTTTTT
CASSQGFGSATGELFF
>TRBJ1-4|.|TRBV29-1|.
TGCGTGCTTGGGGATAATGAAAAACTGTTTTTT
CVLGDNEKLFF
>TRBJ2-6|.|TRBV5-8|.
TGTGCCAGCCCTGTGGGTTCCACACAAAGTCGGGCCAACGTCCTGACTTTC
CASPVGSTQSRANVLTF
>TRBJ2-7|.|TRBV7-9|TRBD1
TGTGCCAGCAGCCCCTCCGGGACAGGGGGCCCCACCTACGAGCAGTACTTC
CASSPSGTGGPTYEQYF
>TRBJ1-2|few|TRBV11-2|.
TGTGCCAGCAGCTTCGGGGGGGGTTCTAACTATGGCTACACCTTC
CASSFGGGSNYGYTF
>TRBJ2-1|.|TRBV10-3|TRBD1
TGTGCCATCAGAATTCCGGACAGGGTAGTAAATGAGCAGTTCTTC
CAIRIPDRVVNEQFF
>TRBJ1-6|.|TRBV6-1|.
TGTGCCAGCAGTGGGAGCTCCTATAATTCACCCCTCCACTTT
CASSGSSYNSPLHF
>TRBJ1-1|.|TRBV7-2|.
TGTGCCAGCAGTTCAAGAGGGGACACCAACGCTTTCTTT
CASSSRGDTNAFF
>TRBJ2-7|.|TRBV6-1|.
TGTGCCAGCAGTCCGGACAGCCCCTACGAGCAGTACTTC
CASSPDSPYEQYF
>TRBJ2-5|once|TRBV28|.
TGTGCCAGCAGTCCACTAGCACGAGAGACCCAGTACTTC
CASSPLARETQYF
>TRBJ1-2|.|TRBV11-3|TRBD1
TGTGCCAGCAGCTTCTCGGACAGGGGCGATGGCTACACCTTC
CASSFSDRGDGYTF
>TRBJ2-5|.|TRBV2|TRBD1
TGTGCCAGCAGTGGGACAGGGGCGGGGGAGACCCAGTACTTC
CASSGTGAGETQYF
>TRBJ2-3|once|TRBV27|TRBD2
TGTGCCAGCAGTTCAGGACTAGCGGGGGGGTCTGCGCAGTATTTT
CASSSGLAGGSAQYF
>TRBJ2-7|few|TRBV7-2|TRBD2
TGTGCCAGCAGCTTAGAAACGCCGGGACTAACCTACGAGCAGTACTTC
CASSLETPGLTYEQYF
>TRBJ2-7|.|TRBV19|TRBD2
TGTGTCTTTCGCGGGAGTATACTCATCTACGAGCAGTACTTC
CVFRGSILIYEQYF
>TRBJ2-3|.|TRBV6-1|.
TGTGCCAGCAGTGCCTTCTCCCTCCGGGCCCAGAGGGGAGATACGCAGTATTTT
CASSAFSLRAQRGDTQYF
>TRBJ2-7|.|TRBV4-2|.
TGTGCCAGCAGCCCACGTGTTGGCTACGAGCAGTACTTC
CASSPRVGYEQYF
>TRBJ2-7|few|TRBV6-6|TRBD1
TGTGCCAGCAGTGTGGGACAGACCTTCTCCTACGAGCAGTACTTC
CASSVGQTFSYEQYF
>TRBJ2-7|.|TRBV9|.
TGTGCCAGCAGCGTAGTAACAGGACGCGAGCAGTACTTC
CASSVVTGREQYF